This T cell receptor (beta chain) was recovered during a study of T cells after posttransplantation cyclophosphamide. Findings of the study overall: Recipient CMV seropositivity and CMV reactivation strongly tracked TRB clonality. TRB overlap between skin or GI tissue T cells and blood was limited. Later post-transplant blood repertoires were often dominated by donor CD8+ memory clones.

The method was immunoSEQ multiplex PCR; TCRdb's version includes in-frame clones alone and lacks a portion of them. The data show 6,700 or so clones, approximately 84% seen once. In regard to this clone: As yet, its antigen is unknown.

Cyclophosphamide on days +3 and +4 followed busulfan-fludarabine conditioning and a marrow graft. Germline assignment: CDR1 SNHLY and CDR2 FYNNEI. V lost 7 bases and J lost 4; bases outside the gene matches: 16. This CDR3 is built from 17 residues. This specimen consisted of CD8+ T cells sorted from PBMCs, obtained about 1,500 days after allogeneic stem cell transplant with posttransplant cyclophosphamide. This receptor was obtained from a female patient aged 50-65 years who received an allogeneic stem cell transplant from a related donor, was CMV-positive, and had no GVHD. The graft donor may account for some of the T cells. The chain recombines TRBV2 with TRBJ1-5; TRBD1 matches at 7 bases. The CDR3 loop reads CASTWDSTLGTNQPQHF. CDR3 bases: TGTGCCAGCACTTGGGACAGCACCCTGGGCACAAATCAGCCCCAGCATTTT.